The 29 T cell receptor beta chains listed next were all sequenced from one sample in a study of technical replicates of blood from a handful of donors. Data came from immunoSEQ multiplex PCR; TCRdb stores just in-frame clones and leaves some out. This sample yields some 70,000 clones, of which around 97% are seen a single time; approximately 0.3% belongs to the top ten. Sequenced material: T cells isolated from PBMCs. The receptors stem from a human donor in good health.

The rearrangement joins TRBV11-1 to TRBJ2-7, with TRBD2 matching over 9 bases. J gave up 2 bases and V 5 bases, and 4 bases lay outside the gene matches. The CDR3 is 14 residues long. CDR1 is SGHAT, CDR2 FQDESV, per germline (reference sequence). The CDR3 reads CASSPTSGTYEQYF. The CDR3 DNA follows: TGTGCCAGCAGCCCGACTAGCGGTACCTACGAGCAGTACTTC.

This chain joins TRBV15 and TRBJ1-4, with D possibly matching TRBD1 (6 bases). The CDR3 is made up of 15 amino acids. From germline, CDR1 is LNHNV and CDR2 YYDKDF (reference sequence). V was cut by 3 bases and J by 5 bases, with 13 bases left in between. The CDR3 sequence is CATSRGEGENEKLFF. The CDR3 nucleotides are TGTGCCACCAGCAGGGGGGAGGGGGAGAATGAAAAACTGTTTTTT.

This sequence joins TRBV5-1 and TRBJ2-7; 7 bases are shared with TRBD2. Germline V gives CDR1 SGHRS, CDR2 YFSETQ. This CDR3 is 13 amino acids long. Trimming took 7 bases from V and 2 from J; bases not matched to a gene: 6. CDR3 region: CASGTSDTYEQYF. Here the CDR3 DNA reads TGCGCCAGCGGTACTAGCGATACCTACGAGCAGTACTTC.

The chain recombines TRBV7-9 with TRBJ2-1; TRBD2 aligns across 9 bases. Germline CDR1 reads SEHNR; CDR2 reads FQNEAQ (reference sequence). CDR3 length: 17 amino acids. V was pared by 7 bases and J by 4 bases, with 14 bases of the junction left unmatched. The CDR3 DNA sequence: TGTGCCAGCAAAGCTAGGTCGGTAGCGGGAGTGTACAATGAGCAGTTCTTC. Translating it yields CASKARSVAGVYNEQFF.

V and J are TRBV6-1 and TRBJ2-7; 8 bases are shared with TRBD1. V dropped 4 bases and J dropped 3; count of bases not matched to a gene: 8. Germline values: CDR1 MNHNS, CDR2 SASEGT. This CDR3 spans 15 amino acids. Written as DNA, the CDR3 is TGTGCCAGCAGTGTATACAGGGGGAGCTACTACGAGCAGTACTTC. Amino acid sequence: CASSVYRGSYYEQYF.

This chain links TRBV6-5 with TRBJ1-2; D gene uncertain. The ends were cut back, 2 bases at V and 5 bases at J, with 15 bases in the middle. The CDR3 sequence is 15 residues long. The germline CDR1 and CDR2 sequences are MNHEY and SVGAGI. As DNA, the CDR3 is TGTGCCAGCAGTTACACGCCCCAGGTTCCGTATGGCTACACCTTC. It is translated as CASSYTPQVPYGYTF.

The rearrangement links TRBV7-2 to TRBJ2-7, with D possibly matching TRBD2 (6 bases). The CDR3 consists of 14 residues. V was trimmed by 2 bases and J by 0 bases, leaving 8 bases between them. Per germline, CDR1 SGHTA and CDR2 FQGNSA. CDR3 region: CASSLTGSSYEQYF. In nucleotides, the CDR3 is TGTGCCAGCAGCTTAACCGGGAGCTCCTACGAGCAGTACTTC.

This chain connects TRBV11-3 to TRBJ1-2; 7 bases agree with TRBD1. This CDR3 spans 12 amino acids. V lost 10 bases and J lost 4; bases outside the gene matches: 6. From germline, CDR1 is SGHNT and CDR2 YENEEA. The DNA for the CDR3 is TGTGCCATCCGACAGGGAGGCTATGGCTACACCTTC. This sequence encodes CAIRQGGYGYTF.

The CDR3 nucleotides read TGTGCCAGCAGCCCCGGGACAGGGCGCGAGCAGTACTTC. This encodes CASSPGTGREQYF. The chain is built from TRBV6-5 and TRBJ2-7, with 9 bases identical to TRBD1. V dropped 6 bases and J dropped 6; count of bases not matched to a gene: 6. CDR1 MNHEY and CDR2 SVGAGI come from the germline V gene. The CDR3 runs 13 residues.

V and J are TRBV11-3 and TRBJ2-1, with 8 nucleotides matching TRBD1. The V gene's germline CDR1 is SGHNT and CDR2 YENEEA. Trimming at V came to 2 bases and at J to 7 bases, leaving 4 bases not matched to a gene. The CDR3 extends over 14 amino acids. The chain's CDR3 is CASSLQGALNEQFF. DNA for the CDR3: TGTGCCAGCAGCTTACAGGGGGCCCTTAATGAGCAGTTCTTC.

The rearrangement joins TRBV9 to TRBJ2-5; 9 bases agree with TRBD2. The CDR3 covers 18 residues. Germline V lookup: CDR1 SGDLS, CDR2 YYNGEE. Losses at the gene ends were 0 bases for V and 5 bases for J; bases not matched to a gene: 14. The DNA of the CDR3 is TGTGCCAGCAGCGTAGCTCAGGCAGTTAGCGGGAGAGGGGAGACCCAGTACTTC. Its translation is CASSVAQAVSGRGETQYF.

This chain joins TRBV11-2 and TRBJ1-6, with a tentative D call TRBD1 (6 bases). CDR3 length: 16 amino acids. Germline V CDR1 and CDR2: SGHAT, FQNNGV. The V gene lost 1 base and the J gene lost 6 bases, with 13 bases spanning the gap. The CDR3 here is CASSLARTVFNSPLHF. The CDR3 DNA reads TGTGCCAGCAGCTTAGCACGGACAGTATTTAATTCACCCCTCCACTTT.

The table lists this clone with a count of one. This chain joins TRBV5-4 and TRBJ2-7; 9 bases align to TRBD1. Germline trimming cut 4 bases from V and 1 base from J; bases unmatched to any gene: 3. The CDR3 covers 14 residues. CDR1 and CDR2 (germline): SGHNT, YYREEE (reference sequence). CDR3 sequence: CASSVGTGSYEQYF. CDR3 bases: TGTGCCAGCAGCGTCGGGACAGGGTCCTACGAGCAGTACTTC.

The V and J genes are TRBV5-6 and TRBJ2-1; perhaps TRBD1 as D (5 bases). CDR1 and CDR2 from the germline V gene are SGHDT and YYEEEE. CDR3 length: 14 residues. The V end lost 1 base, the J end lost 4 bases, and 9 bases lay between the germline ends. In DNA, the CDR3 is TGTGCCAGCAGCTTGCTGGACAAGTACAATGAGCAGTTCTTC. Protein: CASSLLDKYNEQFF.

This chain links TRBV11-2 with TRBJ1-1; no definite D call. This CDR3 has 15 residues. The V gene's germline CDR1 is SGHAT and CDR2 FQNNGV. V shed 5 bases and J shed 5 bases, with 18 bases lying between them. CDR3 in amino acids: CASSLGILFRTEAFF. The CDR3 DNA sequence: TGTGCCAGCAGCCTCGGTATATTATTCCGGACTGAAGCTTTCTTT.

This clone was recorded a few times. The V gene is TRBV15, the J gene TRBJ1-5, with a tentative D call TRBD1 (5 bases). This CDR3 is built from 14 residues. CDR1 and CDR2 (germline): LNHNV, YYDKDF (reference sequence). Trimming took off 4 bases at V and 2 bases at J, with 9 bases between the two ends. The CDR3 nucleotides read TGTGCCACCAGCATCCAGGGCGGCAATCAGCCCCAGCATTTT. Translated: CATSIQGGNQPQHF.

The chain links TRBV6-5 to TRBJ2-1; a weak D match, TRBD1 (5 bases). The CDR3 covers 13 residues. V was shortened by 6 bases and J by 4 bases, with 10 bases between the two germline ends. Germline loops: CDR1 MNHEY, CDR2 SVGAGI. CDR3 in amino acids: CASSRAEYNEQFF. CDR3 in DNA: TGTGCCAGCAGCAGGGCAGAGTACAATGAGCAGTTCTTC.

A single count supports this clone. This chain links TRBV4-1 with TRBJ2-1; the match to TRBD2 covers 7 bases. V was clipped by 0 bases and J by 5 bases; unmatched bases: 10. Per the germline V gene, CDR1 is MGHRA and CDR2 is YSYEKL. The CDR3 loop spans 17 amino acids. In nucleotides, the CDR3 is TGCGCCAGCAGCCAAGATTACGGGGGAGGGCTCGACAATGAGCAGTTCTTC. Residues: CASSQDYGGGLDNEQFF.

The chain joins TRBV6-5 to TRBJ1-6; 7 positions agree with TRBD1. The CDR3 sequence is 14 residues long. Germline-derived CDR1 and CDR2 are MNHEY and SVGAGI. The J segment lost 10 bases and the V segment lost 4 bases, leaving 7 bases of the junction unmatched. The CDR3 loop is CASSLDRAGSPLHF. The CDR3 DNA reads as TGTGCCAGCAGTTTAGACAGGGCGGGCTCACCCCTCCACTTT.

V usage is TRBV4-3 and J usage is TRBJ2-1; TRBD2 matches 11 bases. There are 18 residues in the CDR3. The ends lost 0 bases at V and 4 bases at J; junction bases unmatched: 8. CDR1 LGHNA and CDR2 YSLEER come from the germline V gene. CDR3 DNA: TGCGCCAGCAGCCAAGAACTAGCGGGAGCAGACCCTTACAATGAGCAGTTCTTC. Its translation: CASSQELAGADPYNEQFF.

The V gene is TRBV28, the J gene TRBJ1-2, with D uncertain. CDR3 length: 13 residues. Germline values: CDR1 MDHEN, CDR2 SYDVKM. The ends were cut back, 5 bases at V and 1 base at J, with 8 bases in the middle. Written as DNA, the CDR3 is TGTGCCAGCAGTACCCGGGTTAACTATGGCTACACCTTC. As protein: CASSTRVNYGYTF.

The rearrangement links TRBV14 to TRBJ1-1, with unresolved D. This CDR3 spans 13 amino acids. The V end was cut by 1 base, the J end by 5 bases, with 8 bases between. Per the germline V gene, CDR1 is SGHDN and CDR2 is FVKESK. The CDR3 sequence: CASSQAVRTEAFF. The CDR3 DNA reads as TGTGCCAGCAGCCAAGCTGTGAGGACTGAAGCTTTCTTT.

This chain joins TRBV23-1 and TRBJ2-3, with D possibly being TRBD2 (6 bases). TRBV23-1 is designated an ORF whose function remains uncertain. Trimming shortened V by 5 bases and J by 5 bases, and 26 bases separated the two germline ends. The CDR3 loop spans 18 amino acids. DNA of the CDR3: TGCGCCAGCAGTTTAGGGACTCGCGGCTCGTGTATCATAGATACGCAGTATTTT. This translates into CASSLGTRGSCIIDTQYF.

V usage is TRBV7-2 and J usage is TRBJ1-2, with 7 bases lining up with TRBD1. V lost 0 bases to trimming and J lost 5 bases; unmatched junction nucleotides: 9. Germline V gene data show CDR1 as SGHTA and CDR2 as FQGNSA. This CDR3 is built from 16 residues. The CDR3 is CASSLAPGQDFYGYTF. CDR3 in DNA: TGTGCCAGCAGCTTAGCGCCCGGACAGGACTTTTATGGCTACACCTTC.

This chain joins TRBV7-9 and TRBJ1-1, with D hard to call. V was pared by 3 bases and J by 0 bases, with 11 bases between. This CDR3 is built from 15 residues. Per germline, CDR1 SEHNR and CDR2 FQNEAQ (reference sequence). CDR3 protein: CASSFGQAMNTEAFF. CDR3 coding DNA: TGTGCCAGCAGCTTTGGTCAGGCGATGAACACTGAAGCTTTCTTT.

CDR3 bases: TGTGCCAGCAGCACACACCTCCGGACTAGCGGGAGCACAGATACGCAGTATTTT. Amino acids: CASSTHLRTSGSTDTQYF. J is TRBJ2-3 and V is TRBV11-3; 11 bases map to TRBD2. There are 18 residues in the CDR3. V was pared by 5 bases and J by 0 bases, with 10 bases of the junction left unmatched. Germline V lookup: CDR1 SGHNT, CDR2 YENEEA.

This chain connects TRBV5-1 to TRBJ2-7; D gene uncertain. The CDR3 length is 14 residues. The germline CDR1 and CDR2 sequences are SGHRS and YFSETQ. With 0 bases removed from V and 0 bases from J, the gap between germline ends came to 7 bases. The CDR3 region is CASSLVRSSYEQYF. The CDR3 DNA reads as TGCGCCAGCAGCTTGGTACGCAGCTCCTACGAGCAGTACTTC.

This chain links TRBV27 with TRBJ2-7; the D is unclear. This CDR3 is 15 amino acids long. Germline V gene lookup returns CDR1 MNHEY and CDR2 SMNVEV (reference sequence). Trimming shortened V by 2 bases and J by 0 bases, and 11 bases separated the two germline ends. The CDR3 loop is CASSLRFHSSYEQYF. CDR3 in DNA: TGTGCCAGCAGTTTAAGGTTTCACAGCTCCTACGAGCAGTACTTC.

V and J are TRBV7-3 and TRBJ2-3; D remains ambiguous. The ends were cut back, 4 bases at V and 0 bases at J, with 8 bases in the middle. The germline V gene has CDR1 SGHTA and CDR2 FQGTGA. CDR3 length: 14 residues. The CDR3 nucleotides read TGTGCCAGCAGCTCAGGCCTCAGCACAGATACGCAGTATTTT. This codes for CASSSGLSTDTQYF. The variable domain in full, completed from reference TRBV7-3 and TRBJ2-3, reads GAGVSQTPSNKVTEKGKYVELRCDPISGHTALYWYRQSLGQGPEFLIYFQGTGAADDSGLPNDRFFAVRPEGSVSTLKIQRTERGDSAVYLCASSSGLSTDTQYFGPGTRLTVL.